This T cell receptor beta chain was recovered during a study of T cell responses to AZD1222 COVID-19 vaccine. Broader study findings: Donors were largely white British and mainly female; clonal diversity was possibly underestimated. Only a handful of AZD1222 recipients, more than 5 in all, had baseline seropositivity.

CDR1 KGHSH and CDR2 LQKENI come from the germline V gene. This CDR3 region has 16 residues. Trimming pared 2 bases from V and 5 bases from J, leaving 16 bases between. Only in-frame clones appear in the TCRdb table, and some are missing; sequencing was by immunoSEQ multiplex PCR. The table has under 150,000 clones, roughly 85% seen once. In this sample, this clone turned up once. Antigen: not known. Sample: peripheral blood, taken 28 days after the second dose of the MenACWY control vaccine. The chain is built from TRBV18 and TRBJ1-5; tentatively, D is TRBD1 (5 bases). This TCR was sampled from an adult who received the MenACWY meningococcal vaccine as a control. Written as DNA, the CDR3 is TGTGCCAGCTCACCAACCGTAACGGGGCGAGATCAGCCCCAGCATTTT. Translating it yields CASSPTVTGRDQPQHF.